Presented here are 14 T cell receptor beta chains from one specimen sequenced in a study of response to subunit inactivated influenza vaccine. TCRdb re-analysed the RT-PCR reads in MiXCR, keeping a single row per CDR3 protein. Of approximately 200,000 distinct CDR3 sequences in the sample, approximately 15% were seen once. Sequences were derived from CD8+ T cells sorted from PBMCs, sampled roughly 5 days after vaccination. The receptors here all came from a middle-aged man who received an inactivated influenza vaccine.

This clonotype was seen only a few times. This chain links TRBV5-6 with TRBJ2-7, with 7 nucleotides matching TRBD1. Per the germline V gene, CDR1 is SGHDT and CDR2 is YYEEEE. This CDR3 region has 15 residues. J lost 5 bases, V lost 6 bases, and 14 bases had no gene match. The CDR3 reads CASMPIGGAPDEQYF. The CDR3, as DNA: TGTGCCAGCATGCCGATAGGGGGCGCCCCGGACGAGCAGTACTTC.

The chain has TRBV28 and TRBJ2-7, with D hard to call. Trimming stripped 6 bases from V and 2 bases from J, with 11 bases between. CDR3 length: 13 amino acids. The germline gives CDR1 MDHEN, CDR2 SYDVKM. The CDR3 is CASSNPGAYEQYF. CDR3 DNA: TGTGCCAGCAGCAACCCTGGGGCCTACGAGCAGTACTTC.

There are many counts of this clonotype. This chain uses TRBV7-9 with TRBJ1-1; no clear D. The CDR3 loop spans 12 amino acids. Looked up from germline, CDR1 is SEHNR and CDR2 is FQNEAQ (reference sequence). V was trimmed by 1 base and J by 8 bases, leaving 8 bases between them. The chain's CDR3 is CASSLGYGEAFF. In nucleotides, the CDR3 is TGTGCCAGCAGCTTAGGGTACGGAGAAGCTTTCTTT. Looking up the rest from reference TRBV7-9 and TRBJ1-1 gives the full variable domain: DTGVSQNPRHKITKRGQNVTFRCDPISEHNRLYWYRQTLGQGPEFLTYFQNEAQLEKSRLLSDRFSAERPKGSFSTLEIQRTEQGDSAMYLCASSLGYGEAFFGQGTRLTVV.

This chain joins TRBV20-1 and TRBJ2-1; tentative D call: TRBD2 (7 bases). V was cut by 0 bases and J by 4 bases, with 13 bases left in between. The CDR3 has 15 residues. Germline V CDR1 and CDR2: DFQATT, SNEGSKA (reference sequence). This CDR3 is CSARDRGEGYNEQFF. In DNA form, the CDR3 reads TGCAGTGCTAGAGATAGGGGGGAGGGATACAATGAGCAGTTCTTC.

This clonotype has a count of ten or more. This chain joins TRBV4-3 and TRBJ1-1, with no clear D. Looked up from germline, CDR1 is LGHNA and CDR2 is YSLEER. The CDR3 covers 18 residues. Trimming left V 3 bases short and J 0 bases short, with 20 bases between. The CDR3 loop reads CASSHRWGKAAVNTEAFF. The CDR3 DNA is TGCGCCAGCAGCCACCGATGGGGTAAAGCGGCCGTGAACACTGAAGCTTTCTTT.

V gene TRBV28 combines with J gene TRBJ2-7, with 9 bases aligning to TRBD2. The CDR3 has 16 residues. The ends lost 8 bases at V and 0 bases at J; junction bases unmatched: 11. CDR1 is MDHEN, CDR2 SYDVKM, per germline. CDR3 residues: CASQGTSTPYSYEQYF. CDR3 nucleotides: TGTGCCAGCCAAGGGACTAGCACACCGTACTCCTACGAGCAGTACTTC.

This clonotype was counted between two and nine times. The chain is built from TRBV4-1 and TRBJ2-2; D is uncertain. V was cut by 1 base and J by 3 bases, with 9 bases left in between. CDR1 and CDR2 from the germline V gene are MGHRA and YSYEKL. The CDR3 spans 15 residues. The CDR3 protein is CASSQVGSDTGELFF. The DNA of the CDR3 is TGCGCCAGCAGCCAAGTAGGAAGCGACACCGGGGAGCTGTTTTTT.

The gene calls are TRBV11-2 and TRBJ2-2; D uncertain. Trimming cost V 0 bases and J 2 bases, with 13 bases left between them. The CDR3 extends over 17 amino acids. Germline CDR1 SGHAT, CDR2 FQNNGV. The CDR3 DNA reads as TGTGCCAGCAGCTTAGATCACGGCTCTGTTAACACCGGGGAGCTGTTTTTT. Translation: CASSLDHGSVNTGELFF.

The V gene is TRBV4-3, the J gene TRBJ1-3; D gene uncertain. The CDR3 is 15 amino acids. The germline V gene has CDR1 LGHNA and CDR2 YSLEER. Trimming removed 1 base at V and 4 bases at J, with 11 bases between. The CDR3 DNA reads as TGCGCCAGCAGCCAAGGTCTGGGCCGAGGAAACACCATATATTTT. Translated, it gives CASSQGLGRGNTIYF.

This rearrangement joins TRBV20-1 to TRBJ2-1, with D unclear. Germline lookup yields CDR1 DFQATT and CDR2 SNEGSKA (reference sequence). V lost 4 bases and J 8 bases, leaving 18 bases between the germline ends. CDR3 length equals 14 residues. CDR3 sequence: CSATEAVGEHEQFF. The CDR3 DNA is TGCAGTGCTACTGAGGCTGTTGGGGAACATGAGCAGTTCTTC.

The chain uses TRBV7-6 and TRBJ1-1, with a weak D call TRBD1 (5 bases). CDR1 is SGHVS and CDR2 is FNYEAQ in the germline V gene. The CDR3 length is 15 residues. Trimming shortened V by 1 base and J by 3 bases, and 12 bases separated the two germline ends. CDR3 region: CASSLVPGGDTEAFF. In nucleotides, the CDR3 is TGTGCCAGCAGCTTAGTACCCGGGGGGGACACTGAAGCTTTCTTT. Combining the CDR3 with reference TRBV7-6 and TRBJ1-1 gives the whole variable domain GAGVSQSPRYKVTKRGQDVALRCDPISGHVSLYWYRQALGQGPEFLTYFNYEAQQDKSGLPNDRFSAERPEGSISTLTIQRTEQRDSAMYRCASSLVPGGDTEAFFGQGTRLTVV.

The sample holds a few counts of this clonotype. DNA for the CDR3: TGTGCCAGCAGCTTACGTCAAGAGACCCAGTACTTC. Its translation: CASSLRQETQYF. This chain links TRBV7-6 with TRBJ2-5; D ambiguous. V shed 2 bases and J shed 2 bases, with 3 bases lying between them. Germline CDR1 and CDR2: SGHVS and FNYEAQ. The CDR3 sequence is 12 residues long.

The chain is built from TRBV20-1 and TRBJ2-3; 11 positions agree with TRBD2. Germline CDR1 and CDR2: DFQATT and SNEGSKA (reference sequence). Trimming took 2 bases from V and 4 from J; bases not matched to a gene: 8. The CDR3 is made up of 16 amino acids. CDR3 bases: TGCAGTGCTAGATTTATGGGACTAGCGGCCGCAGATACGCAGTATTTT. Translating gives CSARFMGLAAADTQYF.

This clonotype was counted a few times. The chain combines TRBV12-3 or TRBV12-4 with TRBJ1-1; 7 bases map to TRBD1. The CDR3 spans 16 residues. V lost 5 bases, J lost 3 bases, and 12 bases stayed unmatched. The CDR3 DNA reads TGTGCCAGCAGTGTCTGGACAGGTGGGGGGGACACTGAAGCTTTCTTT. Protein: CASSVWTGGGDTEAFF.